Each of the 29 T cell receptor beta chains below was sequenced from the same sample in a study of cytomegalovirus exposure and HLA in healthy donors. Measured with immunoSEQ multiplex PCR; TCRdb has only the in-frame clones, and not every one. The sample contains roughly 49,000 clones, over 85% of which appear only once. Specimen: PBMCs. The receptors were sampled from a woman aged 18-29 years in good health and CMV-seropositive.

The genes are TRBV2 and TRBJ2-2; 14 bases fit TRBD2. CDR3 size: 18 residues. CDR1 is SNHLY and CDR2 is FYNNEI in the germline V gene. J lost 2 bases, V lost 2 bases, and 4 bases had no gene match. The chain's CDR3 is CASSELGLAGVNTGELFF. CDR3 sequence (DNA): TGTGCCAGCAGTGAATTGGGACTAGCGGGAGTAAACACCGGGGAGCTGTTTTTT. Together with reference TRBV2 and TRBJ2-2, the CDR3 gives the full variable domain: EPEVTQTPSHQVTQMGQEVILRCVPISNHLYFYWYRQILGQKVEFLVSFYNNEISEKSEIFDDQFSVERPDGSNFTLKIRSTKLEDSAMYFCASSELGLAGVNTGELFFGEGSRLTVL.

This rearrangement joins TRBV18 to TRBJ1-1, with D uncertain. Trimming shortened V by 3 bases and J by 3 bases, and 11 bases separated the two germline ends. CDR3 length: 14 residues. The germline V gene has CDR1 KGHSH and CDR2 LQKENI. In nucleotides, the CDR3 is TGTGCCAGCTCACCTTCAACACCCGACACTGAAGCTTTCTTT. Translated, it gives CASSPSTPDTEAFF.

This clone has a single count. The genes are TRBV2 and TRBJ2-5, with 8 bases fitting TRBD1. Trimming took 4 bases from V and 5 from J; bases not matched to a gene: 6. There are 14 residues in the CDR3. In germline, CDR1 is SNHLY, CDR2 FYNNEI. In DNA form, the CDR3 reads TGTGCCAGCAGTGCCGGCAGGGGGCAGGAGACCCAGTACTTC. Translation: CASSAGRGQETQYF.

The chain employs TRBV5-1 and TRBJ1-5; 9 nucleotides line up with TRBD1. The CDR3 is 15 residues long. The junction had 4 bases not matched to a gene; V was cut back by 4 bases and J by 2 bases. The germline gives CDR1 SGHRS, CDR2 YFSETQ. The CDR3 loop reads CASSRTGEGNQPQHF. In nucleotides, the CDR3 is TGCGCCAGCAGCCGGACAGGGGAGGGCAATCAGCCCCAGCATTTT.

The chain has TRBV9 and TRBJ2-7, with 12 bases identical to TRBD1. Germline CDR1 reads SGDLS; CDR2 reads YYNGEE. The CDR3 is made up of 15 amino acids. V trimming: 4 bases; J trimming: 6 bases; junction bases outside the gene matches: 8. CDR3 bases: TGTGCCAGCAGCTCCTCCGGGACAGGGGGCGCCGAGCAGTACTTC. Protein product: CASSSSGTGGAEQYF.

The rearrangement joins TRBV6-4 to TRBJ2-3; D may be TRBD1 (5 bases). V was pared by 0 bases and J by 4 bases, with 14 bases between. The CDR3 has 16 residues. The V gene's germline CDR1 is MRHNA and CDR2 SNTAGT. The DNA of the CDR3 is TGTGCCAGCAGTGACTCGAGTGGGGCAGGCCCAGATACGCAGTATTTT. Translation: CASSDSSGAGPDTQYF.

The chain's CDR3 is CASSRGLDTSYNEQFF. In nucleotides, the CDR3 is TGCGCCAGCAGCCGAGGACTAGACACTTCCTACAATGAGCAGTTCTTC. This chain connects TRBV4-1 to TRBJ2-1; 7 bases fit TRBD2. Germline V lookup: CDR1 MGHRA, CDR2 YSYEKL. V gave up 4 bases and J gave up 1 base; unmatched junction bases: 7. The CDR3 spans 16 residues.

DNA of the CDR3: TGTGCCAGCAGTTTAAGGGGGCGGCAGGGGTCCGATGAGCAGTTCTTC. Protein product: CASSLRGRQGSDEQFF. This chain uses TRBV27 with TRBJ2-1, with 7 bases matching TRBD1. Germline CDR1 MNHEY, CDR2 SMNVEV (reference sequence). V trimming: 2 bases; J trimming: 8 bases; junction bases outside the gene matches: 12. The CDR3 covers 16 residues.

CDR3 protein: CAWSVSPGGNYGYTF. The CDR3 bases are TGTGCCTGGAGTGTATCCCCGGGTGGAAACTATGGCTACACCTTC. V and J are TRBV30 and TRBJ1-2; D call uncertain. Germline CDR1 is GTSNPN and CDR2 is SVGIG (reference sequence). The CDR3 contains 15 residues. Trimming left V 0 bases short and J 2 bases short, with 13 bases between.

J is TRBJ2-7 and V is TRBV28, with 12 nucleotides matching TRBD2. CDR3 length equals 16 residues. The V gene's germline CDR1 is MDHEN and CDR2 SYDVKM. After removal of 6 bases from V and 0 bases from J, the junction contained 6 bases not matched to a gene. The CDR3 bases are TGTGCCAGCAGCACTAGCGGGAGGATGAGCTCCTACGAGCAGTACTTC. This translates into CASSTSGRMSSYEQYF.

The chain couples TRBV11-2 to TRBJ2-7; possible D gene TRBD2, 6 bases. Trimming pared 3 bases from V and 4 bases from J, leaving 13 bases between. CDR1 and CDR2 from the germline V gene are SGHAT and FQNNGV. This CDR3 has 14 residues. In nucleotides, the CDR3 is TGTGCCAGCAGCTTTGAGGACTACCGTTACGAGCAGTACTTC. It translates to CASSFEDYRYEQYF. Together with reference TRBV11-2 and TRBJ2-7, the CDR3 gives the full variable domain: EAGVAQSPRYKIIEKRQSVAFWCNPISGHATLYWYQQILGQGPKLLIQFQNNGVVDDSQLPKDRFSAERLKGVDSTLKIQPAKLEDSAVYLCASSFEDYRYEQYFGPGTRLTVT.

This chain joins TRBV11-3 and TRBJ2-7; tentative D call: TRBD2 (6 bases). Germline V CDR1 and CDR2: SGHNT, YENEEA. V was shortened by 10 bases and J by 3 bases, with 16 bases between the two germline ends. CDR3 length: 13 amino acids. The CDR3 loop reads CATKKRGNYEQYF. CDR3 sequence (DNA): TGTGCCACCAAAAAGCGCGGGAACTACGAGCAGTACTTC.

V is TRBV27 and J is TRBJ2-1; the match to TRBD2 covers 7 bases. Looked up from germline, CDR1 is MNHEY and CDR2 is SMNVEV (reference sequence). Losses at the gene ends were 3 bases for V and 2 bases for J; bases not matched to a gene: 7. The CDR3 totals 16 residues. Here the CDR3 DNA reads TGTGCCAGCAGTTTCTACTCTAGCGGAACCTACAATGAGCAGTTCTTC. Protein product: CASSFYSSGTYNEQFF.

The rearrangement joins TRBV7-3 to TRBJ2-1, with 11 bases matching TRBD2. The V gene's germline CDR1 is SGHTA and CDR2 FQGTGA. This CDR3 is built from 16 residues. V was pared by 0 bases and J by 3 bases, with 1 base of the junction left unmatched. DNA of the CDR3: TGTGCCAGCAGCTTAACTAGCGGGAGGGTCTACAATGAGCAGTTCTTC. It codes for CASSLTSGRVYNEQFF. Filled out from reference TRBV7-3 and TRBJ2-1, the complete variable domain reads GAGVSQTPSNKVTEKGKYVELRCDPISGHTALYWYRQSLGQGPEFLIYFQGTGAADDSGLPNDRFFAVRPEGSVSTLKIQRTERGDSAVYLCASSLTSGRVYNEQFFGPGTRLTVL.

CDR3 sequence reads: CASSLGAGPNSGNTIYF. Here the CDR3 DNA reads TGTGCCAGCAGCTTAGGCGCGGGCCCTAACTCTGGAAACACCATATATTTT. This chain joins TRBV7-6 and TRBJ1-3; D is unresolved. This CDR3 region has 17 residues. The germline V gene encodes CDR1 SGHVS and CDR2 FNYEAQ. The V gene lost 1 base and the J gene lost 0 bases, with 13 bases spanning the gap.

The CDR3 bases are TGTGCCAGCAGCAAAGTAGGGAGCAGCACAGATACGCAGTATTTT. It translates to CASSKVGSSTDTQYF. The chain joins TRBV21-1 to TRBJ2-3; the table names TRBD2, a call not compared with the DNA. TRBV21-1 is recorded as a pseudogene. This CDR3 is built from 15 residues.

This chain's CDR3 is CATSRPDRAAFEAFF. CDR3 nucleotides: TGTGCCACCAGCAGACCCGACAGGGCGGCCTTTGAAGCTTTCTTT. V is TRBV15 and J is TRBJ1-1, with 7 bases aligning to TRBD1. J lost 7 bases, V lost 2 bases, and 10 bases had no gene match. This CDR3 has 15 residues. Germline loops: CDR1 LNHNV, CDR2 YYDKDF (reference sequence).

The CDR3 sequence: CASSPANEKLFF. CDR3 coding DNA: TGTGCCAGCAGCCCGGCTAATGAAAAACTGTTTTTT. V gene TRBV4-2 combines with J gene TRBJ1-4; D gene uncertain. V gave up 4 bases and J gave up 3 bases, with 3 bases separating them. Germline loops: CDR1 LGHNA, CDR2 YNFKEQ. The CDR3 has 12 residues.

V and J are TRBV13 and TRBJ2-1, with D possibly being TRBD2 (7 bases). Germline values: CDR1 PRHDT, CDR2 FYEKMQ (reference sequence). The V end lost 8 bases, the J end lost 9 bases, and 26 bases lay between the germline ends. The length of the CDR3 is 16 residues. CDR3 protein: CASRIRAGAGVVEQFF. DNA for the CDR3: TGTGCCAGCCGCATACGGGCGGGGGCGGGGGTCGTTGAGCAGTTCTTC.

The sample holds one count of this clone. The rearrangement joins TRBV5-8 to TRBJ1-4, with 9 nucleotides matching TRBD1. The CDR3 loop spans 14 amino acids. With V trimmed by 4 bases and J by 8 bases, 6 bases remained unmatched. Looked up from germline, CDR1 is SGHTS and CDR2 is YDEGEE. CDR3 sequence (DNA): TGTGCCAGCAGCCCCGGGACAGGGTGGGAAAAACTGTTTTTT. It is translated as CASSPGTGWEKLFF.

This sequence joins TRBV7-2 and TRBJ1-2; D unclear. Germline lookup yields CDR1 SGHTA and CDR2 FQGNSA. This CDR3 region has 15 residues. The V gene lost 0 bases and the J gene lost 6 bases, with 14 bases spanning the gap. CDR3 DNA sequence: TGTGCCAGCAGCTTAGCGCAAGAATCCAGGCATGGCTACACCTTC. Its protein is CASSLAQESRHGYTF.

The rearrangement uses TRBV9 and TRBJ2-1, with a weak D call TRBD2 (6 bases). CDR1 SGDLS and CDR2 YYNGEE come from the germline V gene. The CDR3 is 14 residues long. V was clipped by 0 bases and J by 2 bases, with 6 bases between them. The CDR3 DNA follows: TGTGCCAGCAGCGTAGCGGGGGCCTACAATGAGCAGTTCTTC. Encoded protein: CASSVAGAYNEQFF. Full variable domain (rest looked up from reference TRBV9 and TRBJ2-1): DSGVTQTPKHLITATGQRVTLRCSPRSGDLSVYWYQQSLDQGLQFLIQYYNGEERAKGNILERFSAQQFPDLHSELNLSSLELGDSALYFCASSVAGAYNEQFFGPGTRLTVL.

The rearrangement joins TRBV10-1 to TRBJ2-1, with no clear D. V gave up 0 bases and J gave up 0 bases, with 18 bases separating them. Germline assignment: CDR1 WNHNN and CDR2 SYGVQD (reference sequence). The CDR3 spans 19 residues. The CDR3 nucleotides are TGCGCCAGCAGTGAGTCGGGTGAGACTCCGTCCCGCTCCTACAATGAGCAGTTCTTC. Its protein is CASSESGETPSRSYNEQFF.

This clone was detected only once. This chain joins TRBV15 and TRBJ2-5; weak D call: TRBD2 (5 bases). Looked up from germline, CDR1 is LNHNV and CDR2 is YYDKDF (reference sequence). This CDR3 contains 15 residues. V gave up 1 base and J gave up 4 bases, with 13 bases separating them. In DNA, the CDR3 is TGTGCCACCAGCAGAGCGGGAATGGTGACAGAGACCCAGTACTTC. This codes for CATSRAGMVTETQYF.

The CDR3 coding sequence is TGCAGCGTTGTAGGGTTACTAGCTGGGGGAAATGAGCAGTTCTTC. This encodes CSVVGLLAGGNEQFF. The J gene is TRBJ2-1, the V gene TRBV29-1; tentative D call: TRBD2 (6 bases). Trimming cost V 4 bases and J 7 bases, with 20 bases left between them. The CDR3 runs to 15 residues. Per the germline V gene, CDR1 is SQVTM and CDR2 is ANQGSEA.

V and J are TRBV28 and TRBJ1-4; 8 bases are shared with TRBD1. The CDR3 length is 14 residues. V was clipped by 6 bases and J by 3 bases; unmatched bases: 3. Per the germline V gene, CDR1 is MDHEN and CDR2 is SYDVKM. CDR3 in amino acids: CASRQGGPNEKLFF. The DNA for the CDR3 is TGTGCCAGCAGACAGGGGGGCCCTAATGAAAAACTGTTTTTT.

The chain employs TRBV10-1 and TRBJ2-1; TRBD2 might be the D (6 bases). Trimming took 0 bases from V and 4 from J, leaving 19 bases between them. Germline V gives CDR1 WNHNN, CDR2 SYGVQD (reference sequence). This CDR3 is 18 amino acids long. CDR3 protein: CASSESSGPEGFYNEQFF. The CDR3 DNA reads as TGCGCCAGCAGTGAGTCCAGCGGGCCCGAGGGTTTTTACAATGAGCAGTTCTTC.

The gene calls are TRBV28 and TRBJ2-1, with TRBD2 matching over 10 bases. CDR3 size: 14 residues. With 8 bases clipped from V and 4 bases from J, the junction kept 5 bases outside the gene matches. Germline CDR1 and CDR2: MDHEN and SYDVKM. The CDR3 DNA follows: TGTGCCAGCTGGACTAGCGGAGGGTACAATGAGCAGTTCTTC. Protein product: CASWTSGGYNEQFF.

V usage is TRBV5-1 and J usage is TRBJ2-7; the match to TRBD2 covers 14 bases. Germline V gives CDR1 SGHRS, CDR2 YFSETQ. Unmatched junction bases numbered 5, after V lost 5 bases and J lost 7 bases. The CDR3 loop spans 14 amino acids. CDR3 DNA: TGCGCCAGCAGGGGACTAGCGGGAGATGGGGAGCAGTACTTC. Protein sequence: CASRGLAGDGEQYF.